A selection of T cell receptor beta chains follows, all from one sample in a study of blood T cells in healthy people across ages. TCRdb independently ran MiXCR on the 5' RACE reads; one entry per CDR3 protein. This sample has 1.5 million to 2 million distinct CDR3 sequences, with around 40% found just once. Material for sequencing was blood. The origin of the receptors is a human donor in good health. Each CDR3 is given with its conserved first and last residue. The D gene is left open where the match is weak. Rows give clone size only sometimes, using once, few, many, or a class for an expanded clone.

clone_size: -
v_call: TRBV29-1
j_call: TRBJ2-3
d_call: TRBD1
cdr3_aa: CGVDGQGPRDTQYF
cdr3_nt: TGCGGCGTTGATGGACAGGGGCCTAGAGATACGCAGTATTTT

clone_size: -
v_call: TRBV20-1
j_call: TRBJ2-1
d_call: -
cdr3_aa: CSAGTNIEQFF
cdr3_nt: TGCAGTGCAGGTACGAACATAGAGCAGTTCTTC

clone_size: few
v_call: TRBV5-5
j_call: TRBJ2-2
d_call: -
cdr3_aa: CASSLVSTGELFF
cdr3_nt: TGTGCCAGCAGTTTAGTAAGCACCGGGGAGCTGTTTTTT

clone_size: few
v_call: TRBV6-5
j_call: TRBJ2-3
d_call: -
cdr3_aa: CASSYSNGLRGAFSDTQYF
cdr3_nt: TGTGCCAGCAGTTACTCTAACGGTTTAAGGGGGGCCTTCTCAGATACGCAGTATTTT

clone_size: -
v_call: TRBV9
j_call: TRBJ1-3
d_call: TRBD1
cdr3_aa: CASSASPGQLSGNTIYF
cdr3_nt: TGTGCCAGCAGCGCGAGTCCGGGACAGCTCTCTGGAAACACCATATATTTT

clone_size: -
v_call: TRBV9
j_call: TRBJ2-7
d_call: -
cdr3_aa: CASSAQGTSYEQYF
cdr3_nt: TGTGCCAGCAGCGCACAGGGAACCTCCTACGAGCAGTACTTC

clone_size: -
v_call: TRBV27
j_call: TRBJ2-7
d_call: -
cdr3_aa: CASSFRFSGQRLEYRFNYEQYF
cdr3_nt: TGTGCCAGCAGTTTTCGTTTTTCGGGGCAAAGACTGGAGTACAGGTTTAACTACGAGCAGTACTTC

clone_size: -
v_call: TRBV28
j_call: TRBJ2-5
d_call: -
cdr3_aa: CASSSDSEETQYF
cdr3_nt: TGTGCCAGCAGTTCGGACAGCGAGGAGACCCAGTACTTC

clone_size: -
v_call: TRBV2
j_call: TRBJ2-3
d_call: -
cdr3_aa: CASSDSSVTDTQYF
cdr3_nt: TGTGCCAGCAGCGACAGTAGTGTCACAGATACGCAGTATTTT

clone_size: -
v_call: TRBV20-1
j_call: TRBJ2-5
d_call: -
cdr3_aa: CSATVKETQYF
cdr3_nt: TGCAGTGCTACAGTGAAAGAGACCCAGTACTTC

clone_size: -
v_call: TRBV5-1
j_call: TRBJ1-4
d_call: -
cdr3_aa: CASSLGTSGEEKLFF
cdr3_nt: TGCGCCAGCAGCCTAGGGACATCGGGCGAGGAAAAACTGTTTTTT

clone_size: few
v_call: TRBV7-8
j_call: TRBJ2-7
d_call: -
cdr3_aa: CASSLRRPGDYEQYF
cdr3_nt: TGTGCCAGCAGCCTAAGGCGGCCAGGGGACTACGAGCAGTACTTC

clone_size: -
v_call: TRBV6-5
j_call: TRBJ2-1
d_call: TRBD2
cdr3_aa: CASSYSFGEGGYNEQFF
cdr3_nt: TGTGCCAGCAGTTACTCCTTTGGGGAGGGCGGATACAATGAGCAGTTCTTC

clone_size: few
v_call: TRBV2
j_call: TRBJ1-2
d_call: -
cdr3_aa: CASMDQYGYTF
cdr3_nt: TGTGCCAGCATGGACCAATATGGCTACACCTTC

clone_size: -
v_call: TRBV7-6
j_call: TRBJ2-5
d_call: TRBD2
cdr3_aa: CASSLGGGPLEQYF
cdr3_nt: TGTGCCAGCAGCTTAGGGGGGGGTCCGCTGGAGCAGTACTTC

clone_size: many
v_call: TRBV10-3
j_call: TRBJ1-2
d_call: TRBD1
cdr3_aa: CATEGAPVYGYTF
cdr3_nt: TGTGCCACCGAGGGGGCGCCGGTCTATGGCTACACCTTC

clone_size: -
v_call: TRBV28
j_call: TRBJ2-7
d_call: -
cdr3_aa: CASKYVEGAYEQYF
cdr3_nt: TGTGCCAGCAAGTATGTGGAGGGGGCATACGAGCAGTACTTC

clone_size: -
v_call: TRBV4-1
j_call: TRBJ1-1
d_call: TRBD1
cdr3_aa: CASSGGQANTEAFF
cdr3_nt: TGCGCCAGCAGCGGGGGACAGGCGAACACTGAAGCTTTCTTT

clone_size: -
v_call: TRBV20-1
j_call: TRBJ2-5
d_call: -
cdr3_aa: CSVIGLETQYF
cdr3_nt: TGCAGTGTGATTGGCTTAGAGACCCAGTACTTC

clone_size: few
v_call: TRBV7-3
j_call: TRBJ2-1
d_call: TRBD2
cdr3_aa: CASKDSLADNEQFF
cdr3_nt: TGTGCCAGCAAAGATAGCCTAGCGGACAATGAGCAGTTCTTC

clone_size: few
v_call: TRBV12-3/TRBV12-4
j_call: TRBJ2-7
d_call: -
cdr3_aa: CASSTGFMGEQYF
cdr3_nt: TGTGCCAGCAGCACAGGGTTTATGGGCGAGCAGTACTTC

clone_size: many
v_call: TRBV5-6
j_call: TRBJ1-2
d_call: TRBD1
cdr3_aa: CASSTLGQVGVNGYTF
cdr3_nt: TGTGCCAGCAGCACTCTGGGACAGGTCGGTGTCAACGGCTACACCTTC

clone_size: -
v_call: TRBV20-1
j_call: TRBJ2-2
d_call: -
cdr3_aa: CSASRGMNTGELFF
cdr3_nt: TGCAGTGCTAGTCGGGGTATGAACACCGGGGAGCTGTTTTTT

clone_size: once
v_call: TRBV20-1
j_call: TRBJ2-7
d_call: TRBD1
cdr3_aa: CSASGTGGWYEQYF
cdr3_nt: TGCAGTGCTTCCGGGACAGGGGGCTGGTACGAGCAGTACTTC

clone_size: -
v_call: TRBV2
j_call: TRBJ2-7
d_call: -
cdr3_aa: CASSQGQGKDEQYF
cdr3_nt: TGTGCCAGCAGTCAGGGGCAGGGGAAAGACGAGCAGTACTTC

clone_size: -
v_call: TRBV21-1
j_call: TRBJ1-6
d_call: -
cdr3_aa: CASSKARHVGRANSPLHF
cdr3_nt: TGTGCCAGCAGCAAAGCCAGGCATGTGGGGCGGGCCAATTCACCCCTCCACTTT

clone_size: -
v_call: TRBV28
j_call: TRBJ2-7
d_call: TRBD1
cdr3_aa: CASSPTGTGYRYEQYF
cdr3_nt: TGTGCCAGCAGTCCGACTGGGACAGGGTATCGGTACGAGCAGTACTTC

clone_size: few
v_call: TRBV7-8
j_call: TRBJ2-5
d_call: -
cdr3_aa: CASSWDLSGETQYF
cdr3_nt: TGTGCCAGCAGCTGGGACCTGAGCGGAGAGACCCAGTACTTC

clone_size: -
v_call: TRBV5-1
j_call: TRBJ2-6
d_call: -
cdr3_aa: CASSLGRDKRPSSGANVLTF
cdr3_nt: TGCGCCAGCAGCTTGGGCAGGGACAAGCGCCCGAGCTCTGGGGCCAACGTCCTGACTTTC

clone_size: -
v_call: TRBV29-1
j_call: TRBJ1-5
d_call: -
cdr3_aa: CSVQTDRMVQHF
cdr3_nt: TGCAGCGTCCAGACGGACAGAATGGTCCAGCATTTT

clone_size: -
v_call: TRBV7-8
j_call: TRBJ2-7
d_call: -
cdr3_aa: CASSLVRDNLPYEQYF
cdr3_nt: TGTGCCAGCAGCTTAGTTCGGGACAACCTTCCCTACGAGCAGTACTTC

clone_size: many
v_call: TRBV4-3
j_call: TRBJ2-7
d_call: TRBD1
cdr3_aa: CASSQTTGYEQYF
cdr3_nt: TGCGCCAGCAGCCAGACGACAGGGTACGAGCAGTACTTC

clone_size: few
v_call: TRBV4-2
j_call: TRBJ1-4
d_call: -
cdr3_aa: CASSQRGDEKLFF
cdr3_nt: TGTGCCAGCAGCCAAAGGGGGGATGAAAAACTGTTTTTT

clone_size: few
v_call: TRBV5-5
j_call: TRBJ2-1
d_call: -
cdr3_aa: CASSLVRLGLDEQFF
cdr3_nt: TGTGCCAGCAGCTTGGTCAGGTTAGGGCTCGATGAGCAGTTCTTC

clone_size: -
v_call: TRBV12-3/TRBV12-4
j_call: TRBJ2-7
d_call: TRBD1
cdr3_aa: CASPLGTAKPNEPYEQYF
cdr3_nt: TGTGCCAGTCCCCTCGGGACAGCGAAACCAAACGAACCCTACGAGCAGTACTTC

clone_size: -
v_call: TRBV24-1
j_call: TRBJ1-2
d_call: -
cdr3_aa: CATSDFRVNYGYTF
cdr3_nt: TGTGCCACCAGTGACTTTCGTGTAAACTATGGCTACACCTTC

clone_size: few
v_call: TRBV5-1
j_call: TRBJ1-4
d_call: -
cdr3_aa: CASSPNPSSEKLFF
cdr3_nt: TGCGCCAGCAGCCCAAACCCCAGTAGTGAAAAACTGTTTTTT

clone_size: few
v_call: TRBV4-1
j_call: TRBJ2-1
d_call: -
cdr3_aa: CASRDTGRGDEQFF
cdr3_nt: TGCGCCAGCAGAGATACAGGGCGTGGGGATGAGCAGTTCTTC

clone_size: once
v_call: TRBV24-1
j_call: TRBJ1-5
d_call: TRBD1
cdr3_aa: CATSDPSGGQGDQPQHF
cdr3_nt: TGTGCCACCAGTGACCCTTCAGGGGGTCAGGGTGATCAGCCCCAGCATTTT

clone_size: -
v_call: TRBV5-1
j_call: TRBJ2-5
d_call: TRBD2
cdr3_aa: CASSMGLAGDETQYF
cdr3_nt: TGCGCCAGCAGCATGGGACTAGCGGGGGATGAGACCCAGTACTTC

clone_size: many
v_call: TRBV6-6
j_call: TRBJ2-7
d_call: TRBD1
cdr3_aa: CASSGQGLTYEQYF
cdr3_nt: TGTGCCAGCAGCGGACAGGGATTAACCTACGAGCAGTACTTC

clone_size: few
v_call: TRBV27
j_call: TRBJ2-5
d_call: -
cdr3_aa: CASSKRTFQETQYF
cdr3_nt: TGTGCCAGCAGTAAACGGACATTCCAAGAGACCCAGTACTTC

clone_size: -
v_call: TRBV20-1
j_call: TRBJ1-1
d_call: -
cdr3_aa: CSATVSSTEAFF
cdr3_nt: TGCAGTGCTACGGTCTCGAGCACTGAAGCTTTCTTT